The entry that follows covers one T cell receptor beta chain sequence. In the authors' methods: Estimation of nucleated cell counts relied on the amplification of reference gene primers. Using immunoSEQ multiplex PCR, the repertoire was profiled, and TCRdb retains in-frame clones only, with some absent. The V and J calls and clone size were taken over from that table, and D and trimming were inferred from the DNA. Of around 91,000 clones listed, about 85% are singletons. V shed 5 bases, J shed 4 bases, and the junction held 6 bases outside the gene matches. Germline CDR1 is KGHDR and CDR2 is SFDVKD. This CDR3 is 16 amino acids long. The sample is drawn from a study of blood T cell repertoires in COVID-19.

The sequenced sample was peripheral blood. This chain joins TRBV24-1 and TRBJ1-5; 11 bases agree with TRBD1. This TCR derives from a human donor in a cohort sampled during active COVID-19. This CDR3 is CATSAQGQGGNQPQHF. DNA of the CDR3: TGTGCCACCAGTGCCCAGGGACAGGGGGGAAATCAGCCCCAGCATTTT.